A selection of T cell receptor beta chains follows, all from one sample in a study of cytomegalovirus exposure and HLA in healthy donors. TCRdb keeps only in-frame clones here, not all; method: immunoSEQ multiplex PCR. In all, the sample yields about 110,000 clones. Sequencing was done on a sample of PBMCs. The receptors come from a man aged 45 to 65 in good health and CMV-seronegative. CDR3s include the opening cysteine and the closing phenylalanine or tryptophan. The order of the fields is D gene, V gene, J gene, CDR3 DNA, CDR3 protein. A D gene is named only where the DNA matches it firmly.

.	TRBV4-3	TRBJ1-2	TGCGCCAGCAGCCAAGATAGTGGGAGCTCACGGGCTAACTATGGCTACACCTTC	CASSQDSGSSRANYGYTF
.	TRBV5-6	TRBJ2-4	TGTGCCAGCAGCCCCGGAGTAGCCAAAAACATTCAGTACTTC	CASSPGVAKNIQYF
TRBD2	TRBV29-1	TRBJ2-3	TGCAGCGTTGTAGCGGGGGGATCCACAGATACGCAGTATTTT	CSVVAGGSTDTQYF
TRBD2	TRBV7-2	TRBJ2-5	TGTGCCAGCAGCTTAGGGCTAGCGGGGGGAGAAGAGACCCAGTACTTC	CASSLGLAGGEETQYF
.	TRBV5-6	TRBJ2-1	TGTGCCAGCAGCTTCGCGGGGTACAATGAGCAGTTCTTC	CASSFAGYNEQFF
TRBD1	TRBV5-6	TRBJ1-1	TGTGCCAGCAGCTCCTCGGGACAGGGTGAAGCTTTCTTT	CASSSSGQGEAFF
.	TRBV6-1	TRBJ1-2	TGTGCCAGCAAACAGGCCGTTAACTATGGCTACACCTTC	CASKQAVNYGYTF
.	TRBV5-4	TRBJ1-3	TGTGCCAGCAGCGTGGAACCCCGACAGGTCCCTGGAAACACCATATATTTT	CASSVEPRQVPGNTIYF
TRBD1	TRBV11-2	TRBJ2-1	TGTGCCAGCAGCTCGACAGGGGCCAAAACCCACAATGAGCAGTTCTTC	CASSSTGAKTHNEQFF
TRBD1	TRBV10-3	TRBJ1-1	TGTGCCATCAGGAACAGACAGGGAAACACTGAAGCTTTCTTT	CAIRNRQGNTEAFF
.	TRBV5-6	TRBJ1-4	TGTGCCAGCAGCTTGGGGCAGGGTTGGGAAAAACTGTTTTTT	CASSLGQGWEKLFF
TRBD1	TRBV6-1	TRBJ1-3	TGTGCCAGCAGTTCGGACAGGAGCTCTGGAAACACCATATATTTT	CASSSDRSSGNTIYF
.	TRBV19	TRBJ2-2	TGTGCCAGTAGTATCGGGGTTGACACCGGGGAGCTGTTTTTT	CASSIGVDTGELFF
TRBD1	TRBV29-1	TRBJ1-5	TGCAGCGTTGCGGGGACAGGCGGCAATCAGCCCCAGCATTTT	CSVAGTGGNQPQHF